This T cell receptor (beta chain) was sequenced for a study of blood T cell repertoires in COVID-19. Study background: Sources were T cells, B-cell-depleted T cells, or PBMCs; the material itself was cDNA or gDNA.

Sequencing used immunoSEQ multiplex PCR; TCRdb keeps in-frame clones, though not all of them. The table has 180,000 or so clones, roughly four fifths seen once. Participants, about 18 to 95 years old, spanned approximately 26 US areas. In Cohort 3, a recovered donor had either two negative PCRs, clearance, or symptom resolution. The clonotype was recovered from a man aged 45-65 years who had recovered from COVID-19. Sample: PBMCs or T cells enriched from blood (not recorded which).

For the CDR3, the DNA is TGTGCCAGTAGTATAGATCGGGGGACTAGCGGATTCACAGATACGCAGTATTTT. It specifies CASSIDRGTSGFTDTQYF. This chain links TRBV19 with TRBJ2-3; 11 nucleotides match TRBD2. This CDR3 has 18 amino acids. The ends lost 0 bases at V and 2 bases at J; junction bases unmatched: 7. From germline, CDR1 is LNHDA and CDR2 SQIVND (reference sequence).